Given below is one TCR beta chain in context. Its antigen is unidentified. This sample was included in a study of long-term antiretroviral therapy in people with HIV. Study-wide results and limits: Repertoires from HIV showed CDR3 length ranges narrower than those of controls.

The germline gives CDR1 SGDLS, CDR2 YYNGEE. V was clipped by 0 bases and J by 7 bases; unmatched bases: 2. CDR3 length equals 15 residues. Version v3.0 of the immunoSEQ assay was performed at survey level. The method was immunoSEQ multiplex PCR; TCRdb's version includes in-frame clones alone and lacks a portion of them. This sample carries some 21,000 clones, roughly 91% of them seen once, and the ten largest clones take 6.5% to 10%. This receptor was taken from a man younger than 35 with HIV. V usage is TRBV9 and J usage is TRBJ2-1; TRBD2 matches at 12 bases. Specimen: unsorted PBMCs, collected 0.2 years before starting antiretroviral therapy. The CDR3 nucleotides read TGTGCCAGCAGCGTAGTGGGACTAGCGGGTAATGAGCAGTTCTTC. Translation gives CASSVVGLAGNEQFF. Looking up the rest from reference TRBV9 and TRBJ2-1 gives the full variable domain: DSGVTQTPKHLITATGQRVTLRCSPRSGDLSVYWYQQSLDQGLQFLIQYYNGEERAKGNILERFSAQQFPDLHSELNLSSLELGDSALYFCASSVVGLAGNEQFFGPGTRLTVL.